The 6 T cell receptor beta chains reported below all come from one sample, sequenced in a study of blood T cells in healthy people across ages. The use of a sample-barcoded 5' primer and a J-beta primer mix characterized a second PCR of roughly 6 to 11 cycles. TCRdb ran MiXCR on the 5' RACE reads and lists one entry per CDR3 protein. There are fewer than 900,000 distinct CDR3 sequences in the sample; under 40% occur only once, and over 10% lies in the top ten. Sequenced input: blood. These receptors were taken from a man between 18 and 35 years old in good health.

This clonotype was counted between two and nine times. The DNA for the CDR3 is TGTGCCAGCAGTTACTCCGACAGGAGGATCTATGGCTACACCTTC. It is translated as CASSYSDRRIYGYTF. The gene calls are TRBV6-5 and TRBJ1-2, with D perhaps TRBD1 (6 bases). The germline gives CDR1 MNHEY, CDR2 SVGAGI. V gave up 0 bases and J gave up 4 bases, with 12 bases separating them. The CDR3 consists of 15 residues.

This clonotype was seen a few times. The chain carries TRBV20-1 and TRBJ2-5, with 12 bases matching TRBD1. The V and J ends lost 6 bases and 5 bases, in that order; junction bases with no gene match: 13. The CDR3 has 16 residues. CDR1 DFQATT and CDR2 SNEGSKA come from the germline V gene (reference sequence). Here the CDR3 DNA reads TGCAGTGCCCCAGGAGGGGACAGGGGGCTTGAGGAGACCCAGTACTTC. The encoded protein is CSAPGGDRGLEETQYF.

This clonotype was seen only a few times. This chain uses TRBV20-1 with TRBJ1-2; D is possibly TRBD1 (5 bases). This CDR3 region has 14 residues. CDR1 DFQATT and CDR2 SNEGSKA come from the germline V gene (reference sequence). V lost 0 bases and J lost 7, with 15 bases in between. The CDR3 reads CSARDWGSRLGYTF. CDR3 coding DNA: TGCAGTGCTAGAGATTGGGGGAGTCGACTTGGCTACACCTTC.

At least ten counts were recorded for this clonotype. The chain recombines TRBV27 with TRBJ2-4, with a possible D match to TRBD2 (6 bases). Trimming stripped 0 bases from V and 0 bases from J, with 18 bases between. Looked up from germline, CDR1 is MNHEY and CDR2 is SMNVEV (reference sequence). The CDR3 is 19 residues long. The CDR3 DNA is TGTGCCAGCAGTTTATCGTTGGGGGGAGGCCGCCTAGCCAAAAACATTCAGTACTTC. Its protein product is CASSLSLGGGRLAKNIQYF.

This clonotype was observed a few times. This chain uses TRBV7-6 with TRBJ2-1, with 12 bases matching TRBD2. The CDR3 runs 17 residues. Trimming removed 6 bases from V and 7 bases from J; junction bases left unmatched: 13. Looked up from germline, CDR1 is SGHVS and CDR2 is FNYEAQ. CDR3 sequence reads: CASSNPLTSGGTNEQFF. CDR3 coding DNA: TGTGCCAGCAGTAATCCCTTGACTAGCGGGGGTACGAATGAGCAGTTCTTC.

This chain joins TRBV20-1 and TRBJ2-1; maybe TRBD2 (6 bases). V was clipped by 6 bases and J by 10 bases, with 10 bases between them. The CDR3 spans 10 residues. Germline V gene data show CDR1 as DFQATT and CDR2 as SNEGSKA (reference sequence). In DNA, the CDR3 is TGCAGTGCCCCCCGGGGGGAGCAGTTCTTC. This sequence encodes CSAPRGEQFF.